Listed here are 22 T cell receptor beta chains from one sample, sequenced in a study of T cells in Graves' hyperthyroidism and ophthalmopathy. The CDR3 regions of TCR beta were amplified from RNA transcripts. The HTBI primer set drove a first-round RT-PCR of the TCR CDR3. TCRdb itself ran the multiplex PCR reads through MiXCR, one entry per CDR3 protein. The table lists some 210,000 distinct CDR3 sequences, more than 15% of them singletons. The material sequenced was blood. The receptor set was obtained from a man aged 50-59 years with Graves' hyperthyroidism.

This clonotype occurred a few times. V usage is TRBV20-1 and J usage is TRBJ1-1; TRBD1 is a possible D gene (5 bases). Trimming cost V 0 bases and J 1 base, with 12 bases left between them. The V gene's germline CDR1 is DFQATT and CDR2 SNEGSKA (reference sequence). The CDR3 length is 15 residues. This CDR3 reads CSARDIPRANTEAFF. Here the CDR3 DNA reads TGCAGTGCTAGAGATATACCCAGGGCGAACACTGAAGCTTTCTTT.

The rearrangement joins TRBV24-1 to TRBJ2-3; 8 positions agree with TRBD2. Germline lookup yields CDR1 KGHDR and CDR2 SFDVKD. This CDR3 region has 16 residues. Trimming took 3 bases from V and 1 from J; bases not matched to a gene: 5. CDR3 loop: CATSDRAAGGTDTQYF. CDR3 coding DNA: TGTGCCACCAGTGATAGAGCAGCGGGGGGCACAGATACGCAGTATTTT.

V usage is TRBV6-2 or TRBV6-3 and J usage is TRBJ1-2; 7 bases fit TRBD1. CDR1 MNHEY and CDR2 SVGEGT come from the germline V gene. Losses at the gene ends were 8 bases for V and 5 bases for J; bases not matched to a gene: 11. The CDR3 has 14 residues. CDR3 amino acids: CASANTGARYGYTF. CDR3 nucleotides: TGTGCCAGCGCAAATACAGGGGCCCGGTATGGCTACACCTTC.

Comments on this clonotype: A much larger clone sits a single nucleotide away, making a read error possible. The chain uses TRBV10-3 and TRBJ1-1, with 7 bases identical to TRBD1. CDR1 and CDR2 (germline): ENHRY, SYGVKD. This CDR3 is 14 amino acids long. The CDR3 DNA reads TGTTCCATCAGCGCTGGACAGGTGAACACTGAAGCTTTCTTT. This encodes CSISAGQVNTEAFF.

In this sample, this clonotype turned up many times. V usage is TRBV2 and J usage is TRBJ1-2; no definite D call. This CDR3 has 12 residues. The ends were cut back, 5 bases at V and 4 bases at J, with 8 bases in the middle. Germline V gene sequence: CDR1 SNHLY, CDR2 FYNNEI. The CDR3 coding sequence is TGTGCCAGCAGTCGGGTCGTCTATGGCTACACCTTC. The encoded protein is CASSRVVYGYTF.

V and J are TRBV5-4 and TRBJ2-7, with 7 nucleotides matching TRBD2. V lost 4 bases and J lost 5; bases outside the gene matches: 12. The germline V gene encodes CDR1 SGHNT and CDR2 YYREEE (reference sequence). This CDR3 region has 15 residues. The CDR3 DNA reads TGTGCCAGCAGCCCAAGGGGCGGGAGTATTCACGAGCAGTACTTC. It encodes CASSPRGGSIHEQYF. Complete variable domain (other parts from reference TRBV5-4 and TRBJ2-7): ETGVTQSPTHLIKTRGQQVTLRCSSQSGHNTVSWYQQALGQGPQFIFQYYREEENGRGNFPPRFSGLQFPNYSSELNVNALELDDSALYLCASSPRGGSIHEQYFGPGTRLTVT.

This clonotype appeared many times. The chain employs TRBV28 and TRBJ1-1, with D unclear. The CDR3 sequence is 12 residues long. The V gene's germline CDR1 is MDHEN and CDR2 SYDVKM. Trimming shortened V by 2 bases and J by 6 bases, and 7 bases separated the two germline ends. The CDR3: CASSLVTAEAFF. The CDR3 DNA reads TGTGCCAGCAGTTTAGTAACGGCTGAAGCTTTCTTT.

This clonotype was found many times. The rearrangement joins TRBV9 to TRBJ2-1, with 10 bases matching TRBD2. CDR1 is SGDLS and CDR2 is YYNGEE in the germline V gene. CDR3 length equals 16 residues. Trimming removed 2 bases from V and 1 base from J; junction bases left unmatched: 3. CDR3 residues: CASSVGGLASYNEQFF. Here the CDR3 DNA reads TGTGCCAGCAGCGTTGGGGGACTAGCGTCCTACAATGAGCAGTTCTTC.

This clonotype was seen at least ten times. The CDR3 sequence: CASSYRTGDTGELFF. The CDR3 DNA reads as TGTGCCAGCAGCTACAGGACAGGGGACACCGGGGAGCTGTTTTTT. This chain uses TRBV11-3 with TRBJ2-2, with TRBD1 matching 9 bases. From germline, CDR1 is SGHNT and CDR2 YENEEA. The ends lost 4 bases at V and 3 bases at J; junction bases unmatched: 3. The length of the CDR3 is 15 residues.

In its sample, this clonotype was seen many times. The chain joins TRBV7-8 to TRBJ2-1, with D hard to call. The CDR3 consists of 16 residues. Germline CDR1 is SGHVS and CDR2 is FQNEAQ. Trimming cost V 3 bases and J 0 bases, with 12 bases left between them. The CDR3 reads CASSFETPSSYNEQFF. In DNA, the CDR3 is TGTGCCAGCAGCTTCGAGACCCCGAGCTCCTACAATGAGCAGTTCTTC.

This clonotype was picked up many times. This chain joins TRBV7-2 and TRBJ2-3; TRBD1 or TRBD2 may be the D gene (5 bases each). Germline CDR1 and CDR2: SGHTA and FQGNSA. V was cut by 1 base and J by 5 bases, with 13 bases left in between. The CDR3 spans 15 residues. CDR3 sequence (DNA): TGTGCCAGCAGCTTAGGGGGCCGAAGCGGAGATACGCAGTATTTT. This encodes CASSLGGRSGDTQYF.

V and J are TRBV28 and TRBJ2-3; D is unclear. Trimming removed 5 bases at V and 2 bases at J, with 14 bases between. Germline CDR1 and CDR2: MDHEN and SYDVKM. The CDR3 has 15 amino acids. The CDR3 loop reads CASSTPTQNTDTQYF. Here the CDR3 DNA reads TGTGCCAGCAGTACCCCGACCCAAAACACAGATACGCAGTATTTT.

The table lists this clonotype with many counts. This chain uses TRBV2 with TRBJ2-1; D gene uncertain. V shed 2 bases and J shed 4 bases, with 9 bases lying between them. The germline CDR1 and CDR2 sequences are SNHLY and FYNNEI. This CDR3 is 14 amino acids long. CDR3 loop: CASSEYLGYNEQFF. The CDR3 DNA sequence: TGTGCCAGCAGTGAATACCTAGGGTACAATGAGCAGTTCTTC.

This clonotype was seen a handful of times. This rearrangement joins TRBV15 to TRBJ2-2; no clear D. The CDR3 runs to 14 residues. Trimming removed 1 base from V and 0 bases from J, with 3 bases in between. Germline V gives CDR1 LNHNV, CDR2 YYDKDF (reference sequence). CDR3 region: CATSRGANTGELFF. CDR3 sequence (DNA): TGTGCCACCAGCAGAGGTGCGAACACCGGGGAGCTGTTTTTT.

This clonotype appeared many times. The V call is TRBV11-2, the J call TRBJ2-5; no clear D. Trimming cost V 0 bases and J 5 bases, with 10 bases left between them. Germline assignment: CDR1 SGHAT and CDR2 FQNNGV. This CDR3 is 14 amino acids long. CDR3 in DNA: TGTGCCAGCAGCTTAGAACGGTTGGGGGAGACCCAGTACTTC. It codes for CASSLERLGETQYF.

The rearrangement joins TRBV7-9 to TRBJ2-2; D may be TRBD1 or TRBD2 (5 bases each). This CDR3 is 16 amino acids long. Germline CDR1 reads SEHNR; CDR2 reads FQNEAQ (reference sequence). Deletions cut 6 bases from V and 5 bases from J, with 19 bases between. For the CDR3, the DNA is TGTGCCAGCAGGCATCCGCCGGGACGCGGGACCGGGGAGCTGTTTTTT. Translated: CASRHPPGRGTGELFF.

This clonotype was seen at least ten times. The rearrangement uses TRBV6-5 and TRBJ1-1; D is uncertain. The CDR3 sequence is 13 residues long. Trimming pared 0 bases from V and 3 bases from J, leaving 5 bases between. Germline V CDR1 and CDR2: MNHEY, SVGAGI. The CDR3 DNA follows: TGTGCCAGCAGTTACTCCAGGCACACTGAAGCTTTCTTT. Its translation: CASSYSRHTEAFF.

Remarks on this clonotype: In this CDR3 the conserved last residue, phenylalanine or tryptophan, is missing, so a read error is likely. The genes are TRBV27 and TRBJ2-7, with D tentatively TRBD1 (5 bases). V lost 4 bases, J lost 2 bases, and 9 bases lay in between. CDR3 length equals 13 residues. Germline-derived CDR1 and CDR2 are MNHEY and SMNVEV (reference sequence). DNA of the CDR3: TGTGCCAGCAGTTGGGGCAATGCCTACGAGCAGTACCTC. It codes for CASSWGNAYEQYL.

This clonotype came up many times. The rearrangement links TRBV28 to TRBJ2-1; the D gene is possibly TRBD2 (5 bases). V was clipped by 2 bases and J by 0 bases, with 8 bases between them. This CDR3 is built from 15 residues. The germline V gene encodes CDR1 MDHEN and CDR2 SYDVKM. As DNA, the CDR3 is TGTGCCAGCAGTTTAAGGGAGAGCTCCTACAATGAGCAGTTCTTC. Protein sequence: CASSLRESSYNEQFF.

This clonotype was counted only a few times. V usage is TRBV13 and J usage is TRBJ2-7, with TRBD2 as a possible D gene (6 bases). V dropped 5 bases and J dropped 6 bases, with 17 bases sitting between them. The CDR3 runs 14 residues. The germline gives CDR1 PRHDT, CDR2 FYEKMQ (reference sequence). The CDR3 bases are TGTGCCAGCAGCCCCGGGACTCCAGCGTCCGAGCAGTACTTC. Protein product: CASSPGTPASEQYF.

This clonotype was detected only a few times. V is TRBV25-1 and J is TRBJ2-7, with D possibly being TRBD1 (5 bases). Germline V gene lookup returns CDR1 MGHDK and CDR2 SYGVNS. The CDR3 is made up of 16 amino acids. V was clipped by 0 bases and J by 3 bases, with 15 bases between them. The CDR3 reads CASSEYKTENDYEQYF. CDR3 DNA sequence: TGTGCCAGCAGTGAATATAAGACAGAAAATGACTACGAGCAGTACTTC.

The rearrangement uses TRBV5-1 and TRBJ2-5; 10 bases fit TRBD2. In germline, CDR1 is SGHRS, CDR2 YFSETQ. There are 14 residues in the CDR3. The J segment lost 4 bases and the V segment lost 5 bases, leaving 5 bases of the junction unmatched. The CDR3 DNA follows: TGCGCCAGCAGGCCTAGCGGGAGACGAGAGACCCAGTACTTC. This encodes CASRPSGRRETQYF.